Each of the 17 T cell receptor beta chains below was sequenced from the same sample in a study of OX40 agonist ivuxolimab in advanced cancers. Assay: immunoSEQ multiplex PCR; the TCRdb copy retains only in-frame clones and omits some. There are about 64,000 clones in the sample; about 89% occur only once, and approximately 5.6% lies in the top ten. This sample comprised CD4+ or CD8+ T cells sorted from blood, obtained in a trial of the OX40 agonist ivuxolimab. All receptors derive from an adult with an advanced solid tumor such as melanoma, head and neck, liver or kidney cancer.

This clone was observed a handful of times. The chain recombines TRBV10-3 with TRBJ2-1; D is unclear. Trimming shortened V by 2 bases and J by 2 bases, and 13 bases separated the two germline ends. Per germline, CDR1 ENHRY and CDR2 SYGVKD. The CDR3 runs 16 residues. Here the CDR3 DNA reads TGTGCCATCAGTGAGGGCGGTTGGGGAACCTACAATGAGCAGTTCTTC. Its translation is CAISEGGWGTYNEQFF.

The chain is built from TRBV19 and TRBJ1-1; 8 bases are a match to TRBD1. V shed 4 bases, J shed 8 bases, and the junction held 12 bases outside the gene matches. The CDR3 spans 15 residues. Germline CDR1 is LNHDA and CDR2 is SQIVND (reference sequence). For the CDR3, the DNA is TGTGCCAGTAGTACGACGACAGGGGTAGTGAGGGAAGCTTTCTTT. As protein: CASSTTTGVVREAFF.

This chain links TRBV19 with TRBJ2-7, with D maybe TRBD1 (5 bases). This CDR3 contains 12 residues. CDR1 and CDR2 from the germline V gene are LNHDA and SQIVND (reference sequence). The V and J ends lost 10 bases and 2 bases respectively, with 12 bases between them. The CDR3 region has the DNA TGTGCCACCAAGGGGCCAACCTACGAGCAGTACTTC. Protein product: CATKGPTYEQYF.

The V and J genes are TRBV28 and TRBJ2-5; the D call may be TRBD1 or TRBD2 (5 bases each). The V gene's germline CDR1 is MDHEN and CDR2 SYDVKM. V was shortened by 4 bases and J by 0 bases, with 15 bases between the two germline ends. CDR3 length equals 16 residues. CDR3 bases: TGTGCCAGCAGTTCCTCAAGAGGGGTCCACCAAGAGACCCAGTACTTC. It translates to CASSSSRGVHQETQYF.

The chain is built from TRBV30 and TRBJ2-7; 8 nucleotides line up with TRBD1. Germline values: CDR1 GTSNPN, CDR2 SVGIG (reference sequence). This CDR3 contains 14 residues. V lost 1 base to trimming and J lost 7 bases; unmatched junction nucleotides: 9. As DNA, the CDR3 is TGTGCCTGGAGTGGGACAGGGTGGGGTGGGGAGCAGTACTTC. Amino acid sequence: CAWSGTGWGGEQYF.

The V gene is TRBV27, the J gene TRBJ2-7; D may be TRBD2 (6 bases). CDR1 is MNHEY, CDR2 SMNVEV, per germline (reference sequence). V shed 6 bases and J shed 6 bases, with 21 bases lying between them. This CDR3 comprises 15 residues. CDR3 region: CASSARVGGAFEQYF. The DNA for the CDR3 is TGTGCCAGCAGCGCTCGGGTGGGAGGAGCTTTCGAGCAGTACTTC.

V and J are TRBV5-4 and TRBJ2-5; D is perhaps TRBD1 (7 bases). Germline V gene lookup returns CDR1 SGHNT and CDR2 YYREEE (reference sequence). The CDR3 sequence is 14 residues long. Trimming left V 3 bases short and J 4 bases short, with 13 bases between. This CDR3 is CASSSTGRSETQYF. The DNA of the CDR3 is TGTGCCAGCAGCTCGACAGGGAGGTCAGAGACCCAGTACTTC.

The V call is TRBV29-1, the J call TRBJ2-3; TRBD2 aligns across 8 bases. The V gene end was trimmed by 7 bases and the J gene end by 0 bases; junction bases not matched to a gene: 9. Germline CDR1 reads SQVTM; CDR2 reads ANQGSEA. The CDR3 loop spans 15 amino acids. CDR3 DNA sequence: TGCAGCGCCGGGGGGGTAGCAGCTAGCACAGATACGCAGTATTTT. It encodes CSAGGVAASTDTQYF.

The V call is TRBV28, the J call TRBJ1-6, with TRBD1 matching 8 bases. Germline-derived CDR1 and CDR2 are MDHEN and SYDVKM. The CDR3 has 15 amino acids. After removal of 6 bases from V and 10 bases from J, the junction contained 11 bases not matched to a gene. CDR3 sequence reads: CASSPKDRVSSPLHF. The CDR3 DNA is TGTGCCAGCAGCCCGAAGGACAGGGTCTCCTCACCCCTCCACTTT.

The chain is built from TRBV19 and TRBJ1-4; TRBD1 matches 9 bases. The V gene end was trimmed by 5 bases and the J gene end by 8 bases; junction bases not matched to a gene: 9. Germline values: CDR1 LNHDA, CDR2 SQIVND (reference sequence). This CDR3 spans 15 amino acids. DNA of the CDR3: TGTGCCAGTAGTGCGGGGACAGGGTCTCGCGAAAAACTGTTTTTT. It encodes CASSAGTGSREKLFF.

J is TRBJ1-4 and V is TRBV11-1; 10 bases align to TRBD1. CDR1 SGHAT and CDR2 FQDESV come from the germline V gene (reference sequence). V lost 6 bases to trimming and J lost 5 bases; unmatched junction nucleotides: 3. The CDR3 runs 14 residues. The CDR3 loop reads CASSRTGGNEKLFF. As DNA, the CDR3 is TGTGCCAGCAGTCGGACAGGGGGAAATGAAAAACTGTTTTTT. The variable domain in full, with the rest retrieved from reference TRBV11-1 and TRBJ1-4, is EAEVAQSPRYKITEKSQAVAFWCDPISGHATLYWYRQILGQGPELLVQFQDESVVDDSQLPKDRFSAERLKGVDSTLKIQPAELGDSAMYLCASSRTGGNEKLFFGSGTQLSVL.

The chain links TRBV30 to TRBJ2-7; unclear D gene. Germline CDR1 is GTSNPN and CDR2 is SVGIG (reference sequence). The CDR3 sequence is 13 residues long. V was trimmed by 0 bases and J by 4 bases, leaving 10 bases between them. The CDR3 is CAWSVGPIYEQYF. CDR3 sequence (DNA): TGTGCCTGGAGTGTAGGTCCCATTTACGAGCAGTACTTC.

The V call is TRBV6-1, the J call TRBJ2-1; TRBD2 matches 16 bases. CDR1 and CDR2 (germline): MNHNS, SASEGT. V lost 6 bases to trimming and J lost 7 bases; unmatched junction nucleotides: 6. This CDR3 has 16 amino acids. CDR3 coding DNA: TGTGCCAGCAGAGAACCGGGACTAGCGGGAGGGAATGAGCAGTTCTTC. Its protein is CASREPGLAGGNEQFF.

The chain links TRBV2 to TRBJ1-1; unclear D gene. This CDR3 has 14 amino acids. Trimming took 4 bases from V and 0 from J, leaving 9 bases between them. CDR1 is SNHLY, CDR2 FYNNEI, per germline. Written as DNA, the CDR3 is TGTGCCAGCAGTGGGGGTGTTATGAACACTGAAGCTTTCTTT. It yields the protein CASSGGVMNTEAFF.

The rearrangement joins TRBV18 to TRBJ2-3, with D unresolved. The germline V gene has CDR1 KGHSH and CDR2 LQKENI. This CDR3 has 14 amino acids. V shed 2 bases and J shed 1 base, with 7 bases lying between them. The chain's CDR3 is CASSPWVGTDTQYF. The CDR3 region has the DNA TGTGCCAGCTCACCATGGGTCGGCACAGATACGCAGTATTTT.

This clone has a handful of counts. The DNA for the CDR3 is TGTGCCAGCAGCTGGGACGACACTGAAGCTTTCTTT. It yields the protein CASSWDDTEAFF. This chain connects TRBV5-6 to TRBJ1-1; maybe TRBD1 (5 bases). In germline, CDR1 is SGHDT, CDR2 YYEEEE. The CDR3 has 12 amino acids. The ends were cut back, 3 bases at V and 3 bases at J, with 6 bases in the middle. Full variable domain (remainder filled in from reference TRBV5-6 and TRBJ1-1): DAGVTQSPTHLIKTRGQQVTLRCSPKSGHDTVSWYQQALGQGPQFIFQYYEEEERQRGNFPDRFSGHQFPNYSSELNVNALLLGDSALYLCASSWDDTEAFFGQGTRLTVV.

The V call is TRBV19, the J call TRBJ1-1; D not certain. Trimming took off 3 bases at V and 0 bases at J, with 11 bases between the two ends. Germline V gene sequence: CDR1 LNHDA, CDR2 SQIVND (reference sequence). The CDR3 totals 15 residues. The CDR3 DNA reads TGTGCCAGTAGTATCCGGCCAGACATGAACACTGAAGCTTTCTTT. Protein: CASSIRPDMNTEAFF.